One and the same sample provided the 18 T cell receptor beta chains below, sequenced in a study of immune characterization of retroperitoneal liposarcoma. TCRdb re-derived calls from the PCR reads in MiXCR, one entry per CDR3 protein. The sample records around 20,000 distinct CDR3 sequences, around two fifths being singletons. Sequencing used blood. The receptor set was obtained from a male donor with retroperitoneal liposarcoma.

The gene calls are TRBV6-1 and TRBJ2-7; weak D call: TRBD2 (7 bases). The germline CDR1 and CDR2 sequences are MNHNS and SASEGT. The CDR3 covers 16 residues. Trimming removed 8 bases at V and 3 bases at J, with 23 bases between. In nucleotides, the CDR3 is TGTGCCAGCGGGGGGGGGTACGGGGGCCTAAACTACGAGCAGTACTTC. Translated: CASGGGYGGLNYEQYF.

V and J are TRBV6-2 or TRBV6-3 and TRBJ2-5; D gene uncertain. Germline V CDR1 and CDR2: MNHEY, SVGEGT. This CDR3 comprises 14 residues. V gave up 4 bases and J gave up 1 base, with 10 bases separating them. Written as DNA, the CDR3 is TGTGCCAGCAGTTGGCTATCTTTCCAAGAGACCCAGTACTTC. Residues: CASSWLSFQETQYF.

This clonotype was recorded a few times. The chain links TRBV6-1 to TRBJ2-2, with TRBD1 matching 7 bases. The germline V gene encodes CDR1 MNHNS and CDR2 SASEGT. The CDR3 has 15 residues. V lost 7 bases to trimming and J lost 3 bases; unmatched junction nucleotides: 8. Here the CDR3 DNA reads TGTGCCAGCAAATATGGACAGGCGGACACCGGGGAGCTGTTTTTT. Protein product: CASKYGQADTGELFF.

The chain has TRBV6-1 and TRBJ1-1, with 7 bases fitting TRBD1. This CDR3 comprises 14 residues. Germline V lookup: CDR1 MNHNS, CDR2 SASEGT. Losses at the gene ends were 6 bases for V and 5 bases for J; bases not matched to a gene: 9. CDR3 loop: CASRGTVPNTEAFF. The CDR3 DNA reads TGTGCCAGCAGAGGGACAGTCCCGAATACTGAAGCTTTCTTT.

Remarks on this clonotype: Lacking the conserved final phenylalanine or tryptophan, this CDR3 likely reflects a read error. The V gene is TRBV6-2 or TRBV6-3, the J gene TRBJ1-6; D might be TRBD1 (6 bases). Germline CDR1 reads MNHEY; CDR2 reads SVGEGT. The CDR3 runs 18 residues. The DNA for the CDR3 is TGTGCCAGCAGTTACTCGACGGCAGGGGCCCTCTATAATTCCCCCCTCCACTTG. It yields the protein CASSYSTAGALYNSPLHL.

In its sample, this clonotype was seen many times. V usage is TRBV6-5 and J usage is TRBJ2-1; D call uncertain. The tail of the sequence fits TRBJ2-7 better, so the J call may be wrong. In germline, CDR1 is MNHEY, CDR2 SVGAGI. The CDR3 consists of 13 residues. The CDR3 loop is CASSYSRADEQYF. CDR3 bases: TGTGCCAGCAGTTACTCTAGGGCCGACGAGCAGTACTTC.

This clonotype was recorded at least ten times. J is TRBJ2-1 and V is TRBV12-3 or TRBV12-4; 10 nucleotides line up with TRBD1. With 5 bases clipped from V and 7 bases from J, the junction kept 8 bases outside the gene matches. The CDR3 runs 15 residues. CDR3 protein: CASSRPDRGKNEQFF. CDR3 DNA sequence: TGTGCCAGCAGTCGGCCGGACAGGGGGAAGAATGAGCAGTTCTTC.

This clonotype occurred many times. The rearrangement links TRBV6-1 to TRBJ2-4, with D unresolved. The CDR3 extends over 19 amino acids. CDR1 and CDR2 from the germline V gene are MNHNS and SASEGT. Trimming pared 3 bases from V and 0 bases from J, leaving 21 bases between. Here the CDR3 reads CASSDPIAPQHLAKNIQYF. In DNA form, the CDR3 reads TGTGCCAGCAGTGATCCCATTGCCCCCCAACATCTAGCCAAAAACATTCAGTACTTC.

This clonotype was found many times. The chain recombines TRBV6-6 with TRBJ2-5, with 8 bases lining up with TRBD2. Judging by the DNA end, TRBJ2-7 fits better; the J call may be wrong. The CDR3 contains 15 residues. Germline CDR1 MNHNY, CDR2 SVGAGI (reference sequence). The CDR3, as DNA: TGTGCCAGCAGCCTTTCGGACGTCGGGGGGGGCGAGCAGTACTTC. The encoded protein is CASSLSDVGGGEQYF.

On this clonotype itself: One junction end disagrees with the germline gene, perhaps due to a read error. The V call is TRBV6-1, the J call TRBJ1-6; no definite D call. CDR3 size: 12 residues. Germline loops: CDR1 MNHNS, CDR2 SASEGT. CDR3 in DNA: TGTGCCAGCCGGACGGACCCCTACGAGCAGTACTTT. Encoded protein: CASRTDPYEQYF.

This clonotype was seen ten or more times. The chain joins TRBV7-3 to TRBJ2-5, with TRBD2 matching over 7 bases. Germline CDR1 reads SGHTA; CDR2 reads FQGTGA. The CDR3 is 14 amino acids. Unmatched junction bases numbered 9, after V lost 4 bases and J lost 7 bases. The CDR3 DNA reads TGTGCCAGCAGCTCTTGGGGGGGGGTAGGGACCCAGTACTTC. Translation gives CASSSWGGVGTQYF.

A few counts support this clonotype. The rearrangement uses TRBV7-6 and TRBJ2-1; no clear D gene. CDR3 size: 14 residues. Trimming pared 1 base from V and 13 bases from J, leaving 17 bases between. CDR1 SGHVS and CDR2 FNYEAQ come from the germline V gene. The CDR3 coding sequence is TGTGCCAGCAGCTTAGAAGGGTACCAAGAGACCCAGTTCTTC. Amino acids: CASSLEGYQETQFF. The whole variable domain, remainder taken from reference TRBV7-6 and TRBJ2-1, is GAGVSQSPRYKVTKRGQDVALRCDPISGHVSLYWYRQALGQGPEFLTYFNYEAQQDKSGLPNDRFSAERPEGSISTLTIQRTEQRDSAMYRCASSLEGYQETQFFGPGTRLTVL.

This clonotype has more than one count but fewer than ten. This chain connects TRBV11-1 to TRBJ2-1; D possibly matches TRBD1 or TRBD2 (5 bases each). CDR3 length: 15 amino acids. CDR1 and CDR2 (germline): SGHAT, FQDESV (reference sequence). The V end was cut by 1 base, the J end by 6 bases, with 13 bases between. CDR3 nucleotide sequence: TGTGCCAGCAGCTTAGTATGGGGACCAGGCAATGAGCAGTTCTTC. It specifies CASSLVWGPGNEQFF.

This clonotype rates as medium-sized. The V call is TRBV7-6, the J call TRBJ2-3; 12 positions match TRBD1. With V trimmed by 4 bases and J by 5 bases, 13 bases remained unmatched. CDR1 is SGHVS, CDR2 FNYEAQ, per germline. This CDR3 is built from 18 residues. In nucleotides, the CDR3 is TGTGCCAGCAGCTCACCTCGCCGGGACAGGGGGCATCAAGATACGCAGTATTTT. This sequence encodes CASSSPRRDRGHQDTQYF.

Ten or more counts support this clonotype. The J gene is TRBJ2-7, the V gene TRBV6-1, with 12 bases that match TRBD2. CDR1 and CDR2 from the germline V gene are MNHNS and SASEGT. This CDR3 is built from 15 residues. With 1 base clipped from V and 2 bases from J, the junction kept 0 bases outside the gene matches. The CDR3 reads CASSEGTSGAYEQYF. The CDR3 DNA is TGTGCCAGCAGTGAAGGGACTAGCGGGGCCTACGAGCAGTACTTC.

V is TRBV6-6 and J is TRBJ1-2, with D tentatively TRBD1 (6 bases). V lost 5 bases and J lost 1, with 17 bases in between. Germline loops: CDR1 MNHNY, CDR2 SVGAGI (reference sequence). The CDR3 loop spans 16 amino acids. CDR3 loop: CASSPGTMGLNYGYTF. The CDR3 bases are TGTGCCAGCAGTCCTGGGACAATGGGACTTAACTATGGCTACACCTTC.

This clonotype was seen more than once but under ten times. At one end the junction does not follow the germline gene, possibly because of a read error. V is TRBV7-7 and J is TRBJ2-5; D may be TRBD1 (5 bases). CDR1 and CDR2 from the germline V gene are SSHAT and FNYEAQ (reference sequence). This CDR3 has 13 residues. CDR3 region: CASSRTIQETQYF. CDR3 DNA: TGTGCTAGCAGCCGGACAATTCAAGAGACCCAGTACTTC.

By frequency in the sample, this clonotype is large. The rearrangement uses TRBV7-2 and TRBJ1-2, with unresolved D. CDR1 and CDR2 from the germline V gene are SGHTA and FQGNSA. The CDR3 extends over 15 amino acids. V gave up 5 bases and J gave up 7 bases, with 20 bases separating them. The CDR3 sequence is CASSPEQPPSSGYTF. The CDR3 DNA is TGTGCCAGCAGCCCAGAACAGCCCCCCTCTTCTGGCTACACCTTC.